The 15 T cell receptor beta chains presented below share a single source sample, sequenced in a study of somatic mutations in cytotoxic T cells in rheumatoid arthritis. Profiled with immunoSEQ multiplex PCR; TCRdb holds only in-frame clones, not every one. The sample lists approximately 15,000 clones, around 70% occurring once. The specimen sequenced was CD8+ T cells sorted from blood. These receptors were collected from an adult with rheumatoid arthritis.

DNA of the CDR3: TGTGCCAGCAGCTTACTACAGGTTCCATCAGCGGGCTACACCTTC. Translation gives CASSLLQVPSAGYTF. The chain is built from TRBV7-2 and TRBJ1-2, with D perhaps matching TRBD1 (5 bases). The CDR3 loop spans 15 amino acids. Between the trimmed V and J ends, which lost 2 bases and 8 bases, there was a span of 18 bases. Germline V CDR1 and CDR2: SGHTA, FQGNSA.

The chain carries TRBV6-1 and TRBJ1-2, with unresolved D. The CDR3 length is 15 residues. CDR1 is MNHNS, CDR2 SASEGT, per germline. V was clipped by 2 bases and J by 4 bases, with 14 bases between them. CDR3 residues: CASSEWVMAGYGYTF. CDR3 in DNA: TGTGCCAGCAGTGAATGGGTCATGGCCGGCTATGGCTACACCTTC.

The genes are TRBV15 and TRBJ2-1; D may be TRBD1 or TRBD2 (6 bases each). V lost 5 bases and J 0 bases, leaving 11 bases between the germline ends. CDR1 LNHNV and CDR2 YYDKDF come from the germline V gene (reference sequence). CDR3 length equals 15 residues. CDR3 coding DNA: TGTGCCACCAGCCCGGGGGCCAGCTCCTACAATGAGCAGTTCTTC. It translates to CATSPGASSYNEQFF.

The table lists this clone with a count of one. V and J are TRBV6-1 and TRBJ2-3; no clear D. The CDR3 totals 13 residues. V was clipped by 1 base and J by 3 bases, with 5 bases between them. The germline gives CDR1 MNHNS, CDR2 SASEGT. The CDR3 here is CASSEESTDTQYF. In DNA, the CDR3 is TGTGCCAGCAGTGAAGAGAGTACAGATACGCAGTATTTT.

J is TRBJ1-1 and V is TRBV6-5; the D gene is possibly TRBD1 (6 bases). Germline loops: CDR1 MNHEY, CDR2 SVGAGI. The CDR3 has 14 residues. Trimming took 2 bases from V and 6 from J, leaving 13 bases between them. CDR3 in DNA: TGTGCCAGCAGTTACGAGGGGGGCAGCCCTGAAGCTTTCTTT. This gives the protein CASSYEGGSPEAFF.

The gene calls are TRBV9 and TRBJ1-2, with D uncertain. V lost 4 bases and J lost 4, with 11 bases in between. The CDR3 contains 13 residues. Germline values: CDR1 SGDLS, CDR2 YYNGEE. The DNA for the CDR3 is TGTGCCAGCAGCCATAGGGAAGGCTATGGCTACACCTTC. As protein: CASSHREGYGYTF.

This chain connects TRBV11-2 to TRBJ2-3, with D unclear. The V end lost 4 bases, the J end lost 0 bases, and 5 bases lay between the germline ends. There are 13 residues in the CDR3. CDR1 is SGHAT, CDR2 FQNNGV, per germline. The CDR3 is CASSWASTDTQYF. CDR3 bases: TGTGCCAGCAGCTGGGCTAGCACAGATACGCAGTATTTT.

Sample share makes this clone medium-sized. This chain joins TRBV5-5 and TRBJ2-3, with D unclear. The CDR3 is made up of 12 amino acids. The V gene lost 0 bases and the J gene lost 3 bases, with 2 bases spanning the gap. The germline CDR1 and CDR2 sequences are SGHKS and YYEKEE (reference sequence). CDR3 DNA sequence: TGTGCCAGCAGCTTGGCAACAGATACGCAGTATTTT. Its protein product is CASSLATDTQYF.

The CDR3 is CASSLAPTDTEAFF. The CDR3 DNA is TGTGCCAGCAGCTTGGCCCCAACGGACACTGAAGCTTTCTTT. The chain combines TRBV7-9 with TRBJ1-1; D uncertain. The CDR3 covers 14 residues. From germline, CDR1 is SEHNR and CDR2 FQNEAQ (reference sequence). V was shortened by 3 bases and J by 3 bases, with 11 bases between the two germline ends.

The V call is TRBV4-1, the J call TRBJ2-7; a possible D gene is TRBD2 (6 bases). CDR3 size: 13 residues. From germline, CDR1 is MGHRA and CDR2 YSYEKL. Trimming removed 1 base from V and 4 bases from J, with 8 bases in between. The CDR3: CASSQVRGYEQYF. CDR3 bases: TGCGCCAGCAGCCAAGTCCGGGGGTACGAGCAGTACTTC.

The rearrangement links TRBV18 to TRBJ2-7; TRBD2 agrees at 12 bases. Trimming at V came to 3 bases and at J to 3 bases, leaving 6 bases not matched to a gene. Per the germline V gene, CDR1 is KGHSH and CDR2 is LQKENI. The CDR3 consists of 16 residues. The DNA of the CDR3 is TGTGCCAGCTCACCTCTAGCGGGGGGGAACCTCTACGAGCAGTACTTC. Its translation: CASSPLAGGNLYEQYF.

V gene TRBV4-3 combines with J gene TRBJ1-4, with D hard to call. The V end lost 0 bases, the J end lost 5 bases, and 13 bases lay between the germline ends. Germline V gives CDR1 LGHNA, CDR2 YSLEER. This CDR3 comprises 16 residues. This CDR3 reads CASSQERYIGNEKLFF. The CDR3 DNA reads TGCGCCAGCAGCCAAGAGAGGTACATTGGCAATGAAAAACTGTTTTTT.

The chain uses TRBV14 and TRBJ2-6; D might be TRBD1 or TRBD2, each matching 6 bases. This CDR3 is built from 14 residues. Germline V gene sequence: CDR1 SGHDN, CDR2 FVKESK. Deletions cut 1 base from V and 12 bases from J, with 13 bases between. CDR3 bases: TGTGCCAGCAGCCAAGTGAAGGGGGGCGGCGTCCTGACTTTC. Protein sequence: CASSQVKGGGVLTF.

V usage is TRBV7-9 and J usage is TRBJ2-7; D may be TRBD2 (5 bases). The CDR3 has 14 residues. Deletions cut 6 bases from V and 7 bases from J, with 19 bases between. CDR1 SEHNR and CDR2 FQNEAQ come from the germline V gene (reference sequence). The CDR3: CASSRTDFRGEQYF. The CDR3 DNA reads TGTGCCAGCAGTCGTACGGACTTCCGCGGGGAGCAGTACTTC.

The chain combines TRBV4-3 with TRBJ2-6; 7 bases are a match to TRBD1. CDR1 and CDR2 (germline): LGHNA, YSLEER. The junction had 6 bases not matched to a gene; V was cut back by 1 base and J by 0 bases. CDR3 size: 18 residues. The DNA of the CDR3 is TGCGCCAGCAGCCAAGGGACAGGCAGACGCTCTGGGGCCAACGTCCTGACTTTC. Amino acid sequence: CASSQGTGRRSGANVLTF.